This entry lists 2 T cell receptor beta chains sequenced from one sample in a study of HIV-infected patients and healthy controls (dated by TCRdb to the mid-2010s). Libraries came from 5' RACE. These reads were obtained on an Illumina MiSeq. SuperScript III was used to reverse transcribe 500 ng RNA with primers targeting the alpha and beta constant regions. Separate alpha and beta chain libraries were generated by chain-specific third strand synthesis with multiplexing indices. The public sequencing data were trimmed at Q25 with fastp and processed into clonotypes with MiXCR by TCRdb, which kept only in-frame beta chains. Here each entry gathers all rows of one CDR3 protein and keeps the most common genes and DNA. Across this sample there are approximately 9,300 distinct CDR3 sequences, with roughly 10% seen only once. About 17% of the sample is taken by the ten largest. Since whole blood was used without any cell fractionation, the repertoire reflected all peripheral T cells in unsorted form.

Here the sequenced sample was blood, taken before antiretroviral therapy. These receptors all stem from an adult with HIV infection.

In its sample, this clonotype was seen a few times. V usage is TRBV10-3 and J usage is TRBJ2-1; the D gene is possibly TRBD2 (6 bases). The CDR3 spans 13 residues. Trimming left V 3 bases short and J 8 bases short, with 11 bases between. Germline CDR1 and CDR2: ENHRY and SYGVKD. The CDR3 region is CAISDMGGDEQFF. CDR3 nucleotide sequence: TGTGCCATCAGTGACATGGGCGGGGATGAGCAGTTCTTC.

By share, this clonotype counts as medium-sized (0.01 to 0.1%). J is TRBJ2-3 and V is TRBV24-1; no clear D. V lost 3 bases, J lost 0 bases, and 9 bases lay in between. The germline V gene has CDR1 KGHDR and CDR2 SFDVKD. CDR3 length equals 15 residues. CDR3: CATSDRARSTDTQYF. CDR3 coding DNA: TGTGCCACCAGTGATCGGGCACGAAGCACAGATACGCAGTATTTT.